Below, one T cell receptor (beta chain) is given with its context. Its antigen remains unidentified. The CDR3 is 14 residues long. Germline values: CDR1 MNHNS, CDR2 SASEGT. V was trimmed by 3 bases and J by 4 bases, leaving 11 bases between them. Following a roughly 11-day culture, CD4+ T cells were purified. The healthy vaccine recipients, who had no prior SARS-CoV-2 infection, showed negative nucleocapsid antibodies. These data belong to a study of vaccination effects on CD4 cells after COVID-19. Across the whole study: Each participant was given two doses of one vaccine (BNT162b2 or mRNA-1273). Researchers reported culturing 2 million to 2.5 million PBMC in each well, adding 8 to 10 IU/ml IL-2 and about 9.5 ug/ml peptides.

The repertoire was sequenced with immunoSEQ multiplex PCR; TCRdb's copy has only in-frame clones and lacks some. Counted here are roughly 30,000 clones, approximately 70% occurring once; the ten biggest clones make up approximately 3.6%. Study-wide points: From healthy vaccinees, only 1 of 255 vaccine-induced clones also reacted to common cold coronaviruses.

Here the sequenced sample was CD4+ T cells from PBMCs cultured without peptide, taken before COVID-19 vaccination. This TCR came from a human donor who received a COVID-19 vaccine. The chain is built from TRBV6-1 and TRBJ2-3, with a weak D call TRBD2 (6 bases). CDR3 DNA: TGTGCCAGCAGTGACCGGGGGACTTCAGATACGCAGTATTTT. It translates to CASSDRGTSDTQYF.